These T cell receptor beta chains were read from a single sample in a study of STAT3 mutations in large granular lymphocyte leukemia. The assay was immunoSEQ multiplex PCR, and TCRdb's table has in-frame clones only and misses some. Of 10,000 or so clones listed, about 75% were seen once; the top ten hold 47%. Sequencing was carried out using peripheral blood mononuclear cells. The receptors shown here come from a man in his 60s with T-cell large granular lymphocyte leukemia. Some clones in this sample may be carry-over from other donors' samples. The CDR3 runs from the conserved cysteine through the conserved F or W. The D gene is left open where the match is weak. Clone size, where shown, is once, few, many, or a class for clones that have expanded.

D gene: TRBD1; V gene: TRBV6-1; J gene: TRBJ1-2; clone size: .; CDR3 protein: CASSGTGYGYTF; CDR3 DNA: TGTGCCAGCAGTGGGACAGGATATGGCTACACCTTC
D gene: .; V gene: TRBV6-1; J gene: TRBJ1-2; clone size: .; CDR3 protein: CASSDRGGGYTF; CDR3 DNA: TGTGCCAGCAGTGATCGTGGGGGTGGCTACACCTTC
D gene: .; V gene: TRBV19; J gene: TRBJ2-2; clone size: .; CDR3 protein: CASRSGGTANTGELFF; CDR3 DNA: TGTGCCAGTCGGTCGGGGGGCACCGCGAACACCGGGGAGCTGTTTTTT
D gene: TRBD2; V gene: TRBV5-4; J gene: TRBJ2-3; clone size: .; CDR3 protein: CASGLAVASTDTQYF; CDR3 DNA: TGTGCCAGCGGACTAGCGGTCGCTAGCACAGATACGCAGTATTTT
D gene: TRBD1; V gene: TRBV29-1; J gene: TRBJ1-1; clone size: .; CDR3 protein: CSVQRTGWLDTEAFF; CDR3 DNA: TGCAGCGTACAACGGACAGGTTGGTTAGACACTGAAGCTTTCTTT
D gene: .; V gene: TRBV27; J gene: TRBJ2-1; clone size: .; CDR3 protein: CASTRDNEQFF; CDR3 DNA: TGTGCCAGCACCCGAGACAATGAGCAGTTCTTC
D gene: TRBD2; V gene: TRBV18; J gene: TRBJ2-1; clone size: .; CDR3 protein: CASSLDGLATYNEQFF; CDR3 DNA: TGTGCCAGCTCACTTGATGGACTAGCTACCTACAATGAGCAGTTCTTC
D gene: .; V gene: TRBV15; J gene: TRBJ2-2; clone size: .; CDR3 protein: CATSRNTGELFF; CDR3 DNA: TGTGCCACCAGCCGAAACACCGGGGAGCTGTTTTTT
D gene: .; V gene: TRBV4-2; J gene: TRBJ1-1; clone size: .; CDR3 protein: CASSQEGEGRATEAFF; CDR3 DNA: TGTGCCAGCAGCCAAGAAGGTGAAGGGCGGGCCACTGAAGCTTTCTTT
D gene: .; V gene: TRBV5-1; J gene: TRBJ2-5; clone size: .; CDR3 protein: CASSSDRKTQYF; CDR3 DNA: TGCGCCAGCAGCTCTGATAGGAAGACCCAGTACTTC
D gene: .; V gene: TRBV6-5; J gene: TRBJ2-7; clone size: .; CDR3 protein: CASSYSPGAEYEQYF; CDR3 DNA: TGTGCCAGCAGTTACTCGCCGGGGGCAGAATACGAGCAGTACTTC
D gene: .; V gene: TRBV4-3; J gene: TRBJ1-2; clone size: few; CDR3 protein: CASSQESRAGYTF; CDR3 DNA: TGCGCCAGCAGCCAAGAGTCCCGAGCCGGCTACACCTTC
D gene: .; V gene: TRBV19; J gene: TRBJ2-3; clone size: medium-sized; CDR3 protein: CASTVGRTSTDTQYF; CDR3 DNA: TGTGCCAGTACTGTTGGGCGGACTTCCACAGATACGCAGTATTTT
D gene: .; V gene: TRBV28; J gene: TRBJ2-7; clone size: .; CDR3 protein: CASSPSGTYYEQYF; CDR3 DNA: TGTGCCAGCAGCCCCTCCGGGACATATTACGAGCAGTACTTC
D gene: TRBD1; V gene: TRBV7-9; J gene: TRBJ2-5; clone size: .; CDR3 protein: CASSARDRGNQETQYF; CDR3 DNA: TGTGCCAGCAGCGCTAGGGACAGGGGTAACCAAGAGACCCAGTACTTC
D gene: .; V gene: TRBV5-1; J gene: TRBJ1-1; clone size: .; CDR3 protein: CASSLMFESEAFF; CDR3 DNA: TGCGCCAGCAGCTTGATGTTTGAGTCTGAAGCTTTCTTT
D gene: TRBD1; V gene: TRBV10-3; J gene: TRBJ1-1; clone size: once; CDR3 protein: CAIRTGADTEAFF; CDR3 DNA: TGTGCCATCAGGACAGGGGCAGACACTGAAGCTTTCTTT
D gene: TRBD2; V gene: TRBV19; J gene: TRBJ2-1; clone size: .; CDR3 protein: CASKRAGGNNEQFF; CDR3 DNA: TGTGCCAGTAAGCGAGCGGGAGGCAATAATGAGCAGTTCTTC
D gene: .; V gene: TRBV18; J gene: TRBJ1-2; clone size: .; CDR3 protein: CASSPPGETITGYTF; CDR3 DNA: TGTGCCAGCTCACCACCGGGGGAAACCATTACTGGCTACACCTTC
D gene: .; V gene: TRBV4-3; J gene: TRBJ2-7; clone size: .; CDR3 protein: CASSQDMRTAYEQYF; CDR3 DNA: TGCGCCAGCAGCCAAGATATGAGGACAGCCTACGAGCAGTACTTC
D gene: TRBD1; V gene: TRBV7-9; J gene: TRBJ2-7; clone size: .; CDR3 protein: CASSWDRENYEQYF; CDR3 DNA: TGTGCCAGCAGCTGGGACAGGGAGAACTACGAGCAGTACTTC
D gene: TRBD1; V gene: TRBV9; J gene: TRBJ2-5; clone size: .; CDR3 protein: CASSVGTGAETQYF; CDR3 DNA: TGTGCCAGCAGCGTAGGGACAGGGGCCGAGACCCAGTACTTC
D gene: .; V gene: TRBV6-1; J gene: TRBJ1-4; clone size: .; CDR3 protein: CASILTGGNEKLFF; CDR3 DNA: TGTGCCAGCATCCTCACGGGGGGTAATGAAAAACTGTTTTTT
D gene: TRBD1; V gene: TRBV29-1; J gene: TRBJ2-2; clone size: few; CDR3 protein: CSVDRTGNTGELFF; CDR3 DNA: TGCAGCGTTGATAGGACAGGGAACACCGGGGAGCTGTTTTTT
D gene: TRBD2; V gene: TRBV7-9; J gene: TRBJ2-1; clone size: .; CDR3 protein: CASSFPPGLAGSSLNEQFF; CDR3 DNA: TGTGCCAGCAGCTTTCCCCCGGGACTAGCGGGGAGTAGCCTCAATGAGCAGTTCTTC
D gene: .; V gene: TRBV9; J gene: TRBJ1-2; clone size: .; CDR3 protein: CASSANSANYGYTF; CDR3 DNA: TGTGCCAGCAGCGCCAACTCAGCTAACTATGGCTACACCTTC
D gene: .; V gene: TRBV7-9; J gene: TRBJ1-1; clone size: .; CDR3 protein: CASSLVRAPEAFF; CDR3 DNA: TGTGCCAGCAGCTTAGTCCGGGCTCCGGAGGCTTTCTTT
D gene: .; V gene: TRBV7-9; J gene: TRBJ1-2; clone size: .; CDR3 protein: CASSLGVYYGYTF; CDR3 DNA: TGTGCCAGCAGCTTAGGGGTTTACTATGGCTACACCTTC